The rows below give T cell receptor beta chains drawn from one sample of a study of vaccination and CD4 T cells after COVID-19. These receptors lack a known antigen. TCRdb re-derived calls from the PCR reads in MiXCR, one entry per CDR3 protein. Of several thousand distinct CDR3 sequences listed, less than 45% were seen once; the top ten hold about 41%. The sequenced material came from CD4+ T cells from blood, cultured in vitro. The source of these receptors is a human donor who had recovered from COVID-19. CDR3s leave out the opening cysteine and the closing phenylalanine or tryptophan. Each record gives: J gene, V gene, CDR3 protein.

TRBJ2-7,TRBV5-4,ASSLRRTPNEQY
TRBJ1-2,TRBV27,ASSRGGDPNRNYGYT
TRBJ1-1,TRBV7-3,ASSLDGLEAF
TRBJ1-1,TRBV7-3,ASSSDRNTEAF
TRBJ1-5,TRBV20-1,STGTASNQPQH
TRBJ1-2,TRBV6-2/TRBV6-3,ASSYFYSYGYT
TRBJ1-6,TRBV16,ASSQSWGDSPLH
TRBJ2-4,TRBV20-1,SAFSEAGGENIQY
TRBJ2-5,TRBV10-3,AISAQLAGGGDQY
TRBJ1-2,TRBV6-1,ASQPPVTVNYGYT
TRBJ2-2,TRBV14,ASSHSTGGLTGELF
TRBJ2-2,TRBV6-2/TRBV6-3,ASSYFGRTTGELF
TRBJ2-3,TRBV5-4,ASSTGLAGGTDTQY
TRBJ2-7,TRBV2,ASSGGRGSYEQY
TRBJ2-1,TRBV30,AWTSPSEQF
TRBJ2-5,TRBV7-6,ASSSGGEFQETQY
TRBJ2-7,TRBV6-5,ASSYETSGRREQY
TRBJ2-5,TRBV7-6,ASGMGGNQY
TRBJ2-7,TRBV6-5,ASSYSGGVGEQY
TRBJ1-5,TRBV28,ASITPGDAQPQH
TRBJ2-7,TRBV20-1,SARARTSGRGLRSYEQY
TRBJ2-3,TRBV6-4,ARGRVAGADTQY
TRBJ1-1,TRBV6-1,ASRAQGLATEAF
TRBJ2-1,TRBV6-4,ASSPLAGGTYNEQF
TRBJ2-2,TRBV11-3,ATCLGQGRGTGELF
TRBJ2-5,TRBV12-3/TRBV12-4,ASSDETQRRETQY
TRBJ1-5,TRBV19,ASSPGNNQPQH
TRBJ1-1,TRBV7-9,ASSLGQNELNTEAF
TRBJ2-5,TRBV11-2,ASSFGGFGTPFREEETQY
TRBJ1-1,TRBV6-5,ASSYFGRGSSEAF
TRBJ2-1,TRBV20-1,SAKIRGFYNEQF
TRBJ1-2,TRBV7-9,ASSPGTARIGT
TRBJ1-4,TRBV20-1,SARDQHPTNEKLF
TRBJ2-7,TRBV7-2,ASSFGRPYEQY
TRBJ2-2,TRBV12-3/TRBV12-4,ASSPGRGPGELF
TRBJ2-7,TRBV2,ASTLAGTLSYEQY
TRBJ1-3,TRBV2,ASRTGTGNTIY
TRBJ1-5,TRBV15,ATSTNLVGGIRNQPQH
TRBJ1-5,TRBV6-1,ASSEAPTGVSDQPQH
TRBJ1-3,TRBV19,ASSIEKGVLSGNTIY
TRBJ2-3,TRBV12-3/TRBV12-4,ASSLIAGGWTDTQY
TRBJ2-5,TRBV6-1,ASRGQGRTQY
TRBJ2-3,TRBV15,ATSSSREPTDTQY
TRBJ2-5,TRBV9,ASSPVGREGLSETQY
TRBJ1-2,TRBV11-3,ASSSLGAGYT
TRBJ1-2,TRBV2,ASSPRQGVVNYGYT
TRBJ2-5,TRBV2,ASSREGYRGETQY
TRBJ2-2,TRBV18,ASSRNTGELF
TRBJ2-3,TRBV7-6,ASSPRTSGVTDTQY
TRBJ1-2,TRBV6-5,ASSYDFLSYT
TRBJ2-5,TRBV24-1,ATSAPSWLGETQY
TRBJ2-3,TRBV10-3,ASGVTDTQY
TRBJ1-4,TRBV20-1,SATQTGRGGEKLF
TRBJ2-5,TRBV28,ATQGTVQETQY